One sample yielded the 22 T cell receptor beta chains listed below, sequenced in a study of T-cell reconstitution after alpha-beta-depleted transplantation in children. Unique molecular identifiers were built into the TCRbeta library. One entry per CDR3 protein results from TCRdb running MiXCR on the PCR reads. The sample yields hundreds of thousands of distinct CDR3 sequences, approximately 16% seen once. Sequenced here: PBMCs from the stem cell graft donor, sampled from the stem cell graft. All receptors come from a human donor who donated a stem cell graft to a child with acute lymphoblastic leukemia.

This clonotype was detected a few times. V usage is TRBV4-2 and J usage is TRBJ1-1; D may be TRBD1 (6 bases). Between the trimmed V and J ends, which lost 1 base and 7 bases, there was a span of 16 bases. Germline lookup yields CDR1 LGHNA and CDR2 YNFKEQ. This CDR3 has 15 residues. The DNA for the CDR3 is TGTGCCAGCAGCCAAGGGACGACAGGCCACCTTGAAGCTTTCTTT. Protein product: CASSQGTTGHLEAFF.

The chain uses TRBV20-1 and TRBJ2-7; 14 bases are shared with TRBD2. The CDR3 is made up of 14 amino acids. Germline CDR1 is DFQATT and CDR2 is SNEGSKA (reference sequence). V gave up 8 bases and J gave up 3 bases; unmatched junction bases: 6. CDR3 coding DNA: TGCAGTCAGACCGGACTAGCGGGAGGCTACGAGCAGTACTTC. This codes for CSQTGLAGGYEQYF.

This clonotype appeared a few times. Written as DNA, the CDR3 is TGCGCCAGCAGCTCAACGGCAGGGGGGATAGGCTACACCTTC. Translating gives CASSSTAGGIGYTF. The chain links TRBV5-1 to TRBJ1-2; 7 nucleotides match TRBD1. With V trimmed by 3 bases and J by 8 bases, 10 bases remained unmatched. Looked up from germline, CDR1 is SGHRS and CDR2 is YFSETQ. The CDR3 has 14 residues.

This clonotype was picked up many times. The chain employs TRBV7-3 and TRBJ2-2, with 12 bases that match TRBD2. Germline V lookup: CDR1 SGHTA, CDR2 FQGTGA. Germline trimming cut 5 bases from V and 0 bases from J; bases unmatched to any gene: 1. The CDR3 length is 16 residues. The CDR3 DNA reads TGTGCCAGCAGCCCTAGCGGGAGGGCGAACACCGGGGAGCTGTTTTTT. It translates to CASSPSGRANTGELFF. Combining the CDR3 with reference TRBV7-3 and TRBJ2-2 gives the whole variable domain GAGVSQTPSNKVTEKGKYVELRCDPISGHTALYWYRQSLGQGPEFLIYFQGTGAADDSGLPNDRFFAVRPEGSVSTLKIQRTERGDSAVYLCASSPSGRANTGELFFGEGSRLTVL.

The chain combines TRBV4-1 with TRBJ2-1; 11 bases align to TRBD2. The CDR3 consists of 16 residues. Germline V CDR1 and CDR2: MGHRA, YSYEKL. V trimming: 1 base; J trimming: 6 bases; junction bases outside the gene matches: 5. The CDR3 reads CASSQARLAGGNEQFF. The DNA of the CDR3 is TGCGCCAGCAGCCAAGCGAGGCTAGCGGGGGGCAATGAGCAGTTCTTC.

This clonotype occurred a few times. This chain links TRBV29-1 with TRBJ2-3; D gene unclear. Germline V lookup: CDR1 SQVTM, CDR2 ANQGSEA. The ends were cut back, 4 bases at V and 5 bases at J, with 16 bases in the middle. This CDR3 has 14 amino acids. The DNA for the CDR3 is TGCAGCGTTGTCCCGCCAGGCTCAGGAGATACGCAGTATTTT. This codes for CSVVPPGSGDTQYF.

In its sample, this clonotype was seen a few times. This rearrangement joins TRBV7-9 to TRBJ2-7; D gene uncertain. The germline CDR1 and CDR2 sequences are SEHNR and FQNEAQ (reference sequence). Trimming took 1 base from V and 2 from J, leaving 9 bases between them. The CDR3 is made up of 14 amino acids. The CDR3 is CASSLVGKTYEQYF. In DNA form, the CDR3 reads TGTGCCAGCAGCTTAGTGGGCAAGACCTACGAGCAGTACTTC.

This clonotype came up a few times. This chain connects TRBV3-1 to TRBJ1-5; D call uncertain. The germline V and J ends were trimmed by 1 base and 6 bases, with 7 bases remaining between them. This CDR3 region has 13 residues. CDR1 is LGHDT, CDR2 YNNKEL, per germline (reference sequence). This chain's CDR3 is CASSQVGGQPQHF. In DNA, the CDR3 is TGTGCCAGCAGCCAAGTCGGTGGTCAGCCCCAGCATTTT.

This clonotype was picked up a small number of times. Germline is not matched at one junction end, which may reflect a read error. The rearrangement links TRBV6-1 to TRBJ2-2, with D hard to call. The CDR3 totals 15 residues. Germline CDR1 is MNHNS and CDR2 is SASEGT. The CDR3 coding sequence is TGTGCCAGCAGCGAAGAGGTAGGGAACACCGGGGAGCTGTTTTTT. Protein: CASSEEVGNTGELFF.

This clonotype was counted only a few times. V gene TRBV20-1 combines with J gene TRBJ2-7; maybe TRBD1 (6 bases). The CDR3 is 13 amino acids. V was cut by 5 bases and J by 1 base, with 12 bases left in between. Germline lookup yields CDR1 DFQATT and CDR2 SNEGSKA (reference sequence). The CDR3 nucleotides are TGCAGTGCTTCTCCGGACAGTTCCTACGAGCAGTACTTC. Translated, it gives CSASPDSSYEQYF.

The V call is TRBV9, the J call TRBJ2-3, with D perhaps assigned TRBD1 or TRBD2 (5 bases each). From germline, CDR1 is SGDLS and CDR2 YYNGEE. The V end lost 4 bases, the J end lost 4 bases, and 10 bases lay between the germline ends. This CDR3 comprises 13 residues. The CDR3 protein is CASSRDGADTQYF. CDR3 nucleotide sequence: TGTGCCAGCAGCCGGGACGGGGCAGATACGCAGTATTTT. The complete variable domain, with remaining parts taken from reference TRBV9 and TRBJ2-3, reads DSGVTQTPKHLITATGQRVTLRCSPRSGDLSVYWYQQSLDQGLQFLIQYYNGEERAKGNILERFSAQQFPDLHSELNLSSLELGDSALYFCASSRDGADTQYFGPGTRLTVL.

In its sample, this clonotype was seen a few times. The chain recombines TRBV4-1 with TRBJ2-3, with 12 nucleotides matching TRBD2. V shed 2 bases, J shed 3 bases, and the junction held 6 bases outside the gene matches. The CDR3 is 17 residues long. Germline V gene sequence: CDR1 MGHRA, CDR2 YSYEKL. The CDR3 sequence: CASSQNLLAGGTDTQYF. In DNA form, the CDR3 reads TGCGCCAGCAGCCAAAACCTCCTAGCGGGAGGGACAGATACGCAGTATTTT.

The chain uses TRBV9 and TRBJ2-3; D is ambiguous. Trimming stripped 3 bases from V and 2 bases from J, with 10 bases between. The CDR3 totals 14 residues. The germline CDR1 and CDR2 sequences are SGDLS and YYNGEE. The CDR3 protein is CASSGLEITDTQYF. In DNA form, the CDR3 reads TGTGCCAGCAGCGGCCTAGAAATCACAGATACGCAGTATTTT.

This chain connects TRBV19 to TRBJ2-7, with D perhaps TRBD2 (5 bases). Germline V gene data show CDR1 as LNHDA and CDR2 as SQIVND (reference sequence). The CDR3 loop spans 14 amino acids. V was pared by 2 bases and J by 2 bases, with 10 bases between. The CDR3 sequence: CASSISTGTYEQYF. CDR3 nucleotide sequence: TGTGCCAGTAGTATATCGACCGGGACCTACGAGCAGTACTTC.

This clonotype came up a few times. The chain links TRBV7-9 to TRBJ2-7; no firm D call. CDR1 is SEHNR, CDR2 FQNEAQ, per germline (reference sequence). With 1 base removed from V and 1 base from J, the gap between germline ends came to 8 bases. The CDR3 is made up of 14 amino acids. The CDR3 loop is CASSLDGVSYEQYF. The DNA of the CDR3 is TGTGCCAGCAGCTTAGACGGCGTATCCTACGAGCAGTACTTC.

The chain has TRBV6-9 and TRBJ2-7; D not resolved. Germline V gene sequence: CDR1 MNHGY, CDR2 SVAAGI. This CDR3 is 8 amino acids long. The CDR3: CCPYEQYF. The CDR3 DNA follows: TGTTGTCCCTACGAGCAGTACTTC.

The chain combines TRBV4-2 with TRBJ2-5, with unresolved D. The CDR3 covers 16 residues. Germline-derived CDR1 and CDR2 are LGHNA and YNFKEQ. V was trimmed by 0 bases and J by 0 bases, leaving 11 bases between them. DNA of the CDR3: TGTGCCAGCAGCCAAGAACCTGCTATGTACCAAGAGACCCAGTACTTC. Translation: CASSQEPAMYQETQYF.

The chain links TRBV28 to TRBJ1-2; possible D gene TRBD1, 6 bases. CDR1 and CDR2 from the germline V gene are MDHEN and SYDVKM. Trimming stripped 2 bases from V and 8 bases from J, with 18 bases between. The CDR3 length is 15 residues. CDR3 loop: CASSLPQGGSEGYTF. Written as DNA, the CDR3 is TGTGCCAGCAGTTTACCACAGGGAGGATCGGAAGGCTACACCTTC.

DNA for the CDR3: TGTGCCAGCAGTCAACGGGGACTTGCACGAGATACGCAGTATTTT. Protein sequence: CASSQRGLARDTQYF. The chain combines TRBV12-3 or TRBV12-4 with TRBJ2-3; D perhaps matches TRBD2 (6 bases). V gave up 5 bases and J gave up 5 bases, with 17 bases separating them. The CDR3 runs to 15 residues.

The chain couples TRBV29-1 to TRBJ1-3; perhaps TRBD1 as D (5 bases). CDR1 and CDR2 from the germline V gene are SQVTM and ANQGSEA. The V end was cut by 4 bases, the J end by 3 bases, with 10 bases between. This CDR3 comprises 13 residues. This CDR3 is CSVVKGIGNTIYF. The CDR3 DNA sequence: TGCAGCGTTGTCAAGGGGATTGGAAACACCATATATTTT.

This clonotype has just a few counts. The chain is built from TRBV6-1 and TRBJ2-3, with D possibly TRBD2 on 6 matching bases. The V end was cut by 7 bases, the J end by 4 bases, with 15 bases between. CDR3 length equals 14 residues. Germline CDR1 MNHNS, CDR2 SASEGT. CDR3 residues: CASTAGLAPDTQYF. CDR3 sequence (DNA): TGTGCCAGCACCGCGGGATTGGCCCCAGATACGCAGTATTTT.

This clonotype was detected only a few times. The genes are TRBV20-1 and TRBJ2-4, with D tentatively TRBD2 (6 bases). Trimming left V 5 bases short and J 1 base short, with 12 bases between. The V gene's germline CDR1 is DFQATT and CDR2 SNEGSKA (reference sequence). The CDR3 is made up of 14 amino acids. CDR3 DNA sequence: TGCAGTGCTCCAGGAGGAGGGGCCAAAAACATTCAGTACTTC. Its translation: CSAPGGGAKNIQYF.